Described below is a single TCR beta chain sequence and its context. The antigen remains unidentified. Approximately 9.1 milliliters was the volume of peripheral blood drawn from each donor. They isolated at least 6 million PBMCs from each sample. The V gene lost 7 bases and the J gene lost 5 bases, with 18 bases spanning the gap. The CDR3 contains 14 residues. The germline CDR1 and CDR2 sequences are DFQATT and SNEGSKA (reference sequence). This sample stems from a study of blood T cells in healthy people across ages. Findings of the study overall: Per million T cells, the diversity of TCR beta decreased roughly linearly as age advanced. Unknown CMV status may confound age-related changes in expanded clones.

A J-beta primer mix and a sample-barcoded 5' primer were used in a second PCR of roughly 7 to 12 cycles. TCRdb independently ran MiXCR on the 5' RACE reads; one entry per CDR3 protein. The repertoire holds 790,000 or so distinct CDR3 sequences, with about 61% as singletons. This chain joins TRBV20-1 and TRBJ2-1, with TRBD2 as a possible D gene (6 bases). The sequencing sample was made of blood. The TCR originated in a man between 40 and 49 years old in good health. CDR3 nucleotides: TGCAGTGGAAGACGGAGGGCCGTCCACAATGAGCAGTTCTTC. Translating it yields CSGRRRAVHNEQFF.